A selection of T cell receptor beta chains follows, all from one sample in a study of T cells in Graves' hyperthyroidism and ophthalmopathy. TCRdb called the multiplex PCR reads again in MiXCR, with one record for every CDR3 protein. The data show around 600,000 distinct CDR3 sequences, around 15% seen once. Sequenced sample: blood. Source of these receptors: a woman in her 50s with Graves' ophthalmopathy. CDR3s leave out the opening cysteine and the closing phenylalanine or tryptophan. D genes are given only for firm matches. Only part of the rows carry a size: once, few, many, or a class if the clone is expanded.

CDR3 protein	V gene	J gene	clone size	D gene
ATSAARSYGYT	TRBV24-1	TRBJ1-2	many	NA
ASSQFLERQAEGQPQH	TRBV4-1	TRBJ1-5	NA	NA
ASSYEPGLAVREQY	TRBV6-2/TRBV6-3	TRBJ2-7	many	TRBD2
ASSFGEDQPQH	TRBV7-9	TRBJ1-5	NA	NA
ASCGQGNYNEQF	TRBV25-1	TRBJ2-1	NA	NA
ASGRTSLIYEQY	TRBV6-2/TRBV6-3	TRBJ2-7	many	TRBD2
ASSTRRDYYYEQY	TRBV27	TRBJ2-7	NA	TRBD2
ATSRAGQGAGANVLT	TRBV19	TRBJ2-6	NA	TRBD1
SAPRLVALTDTQY	TRBV20-1	TRBJ2-3	many	NA
ASSLGAPEGLYGYT	TRBV12-3/TRBV12-4	TRBJ1-2	few	NA
ASSPGTSGGHEQF	TRBV11-2	TRBJ2-1	few	TRBD2
ASSQEARGTYNEQF	TRBV4-3	TRBJ2-1	NA	TRBD2
AGKGLAGGIEQY	TRBV2	TRBJ2-7	many	TRBD2
ASSASLYEQY	TRBV18	TRBJ2-7	many	NA
ASSRPGQQNTEAF	TRBV5-5	TRBJ1-1	NA	NA
ASSLAQGAEETQY	TRBV7-2	TRBJ2-5	many	TRBD1
ASRNDRINTEAF	TRBV28	TRBJ1-1	many	NA
SARDGLANNEQF	TRBV20-1	TRBJ2-1	many	NA
ASSDVFVRTTYGYT	TRBV10-2	TRBJ1-2	NA	NA
SARPGLAYNEQF	TRBV20-1	TRBJ2-1	many	NA
ASSLMGSGDTQY	TRBV5-1	TRBJ2-3	few	NA
AWTWGNSYEQF	TRBV30	TRBJ2-1	NA	NA
ASSLAGGLETQY	TRBV6-1	TRBJ2-5	many	TRBD2
ASSQTTGSEQY	TRBV7-2	TRBJ2-7	many	NA
AISDQGLGYT	TRBV10-3	TRBJ1-2	once	NA
SARDQGENTGELF	TRBV20-1	TRBJ2-2	few	TRBD1
SARDSGLAGVPLPYEQF	TRBV20-1	TRBJ2-1	NA	TRBD2
ASSRRRQGISNQPQH	TRBV28	TRBJ1-5	many	TRBD1
SARKSGTYEQY	TRBV20-1	TRBJ2-7	many	NA
ASSLGLGLPNTEAF	TRBV11-3	TRBJ1-1	many	NA
ASSIGQQQGETQY	TRBV19	TRBJ2-5	NA	NA
ASSLTPGNGYT	TRBV27	TRBJ1-2	few	NA
SATDSNQPQH	TRBV20-1	TRBJ1-5	many	NA
ASSYPLQGFTEAF	TRBV6-5	TRBJ1-1	few	NA
ASSSRGNNEQY	TRBV9	TRBJ2-7	NA	NA
ASSIDHKETQY	TRBV19	TRBJ2-5	few	NA
ASTPPAGIYNEQF	TRBV6-8	TRBJ2-1	many	TRBD2
ASSDTGLSNQPQH	TRBV19	TRBJ1-5	NA	NA
ASSILRLAGGPHEQY	TRBV19	TRBJ2-7	many	TRBD2
ASSDGAGTYEQY	TRBV7-9	TRBJ2-7	many	TRBD2
ASSQEERDGAGGVNTGKLF	TRBV3-1	TRBJ2-2	NA	TRBD2
ASSRAYSNQPQH	TRBV5-5	TRBJ1-5	few	NA
ASSQGQGWRSPLH	TRBV14	TRBJ1-6	few	TRBD1
ASSQVRGPNEQF	TRBV14	TRBJ2-1	NA	TRBD1
ASSLPWEGGIQY	TRBV28	TRBJ2-4	NA	NA
SAGSPGVAGVNEQF	TRBV29-1	TRBJ2-1	few	NA
ASSTLSGSRYNEQF	TRBV27	TRBJ2-1	many	TRBD2